This T cell receptor beta chain appears in the sequencing data of a study of human T cells and chemical hapten exposure. Trimming at V came to 8 bases and at J to 9 bases, leaving 4 bases not matched to a gene. This CDR3 region has 11 residues. The germline V gene encodes CDR1 SGHVS and CDR2 FQNEAQ. TCRdb reprocessed the RACE reads with MiXCR, giving one entry per CDR3 protein. The table records some 39,000 distinct CDR3 sequences, 7.5% to 8% of them present only once. The time point here: pre-sensitization, week 0. The treatment: therapeutic diphenylcyclopropenone sensitization with weekly scalp DPC. Venepuncture was done earlier than the placement of each patch test. This clonotype has a handful of counts.

The sequencing here drew on whole blood, taken in connection with sensitization to the hapten diphenylcyclopropenone (DPC). This TCR came from a woman aged 45-59 years with alopecia areata. Some clones in this sample may be carry-over from other donors' samples. The rearrangement joins TRBV7-8 to TRBJ2-1, with 7 bases identical to TRBD1. In DNA form, the CDR3 reads TGTGCCAGCCGACAGGGACGTGAGCAGTTCTTC. Translation gives CASRQGREQFF.